This T cell receptor (beta chain) was profiled in a study of T-cell reconstitution after alpha-beta-depleted transplantation in children (dated by TCRdb to the mid-2010s). Some background on the complete study: Using TCR repertoire profiling, the study quantitatively followed how T-cell immune reconstitution unfolded in children after TCRalphabeta/CD19-depleted allogeneic hematopoietic cell transplantation.

The label giving this sample's treatment or condition can be read as: allogeneic hematopoietic cell transplantation with graft depleted of TCRalphabeta T cells and CD19 B cells. The children who served as transplant recipients had been given grafts of TCRalphabeta/CD19-depleted allogeneic hematopoietic cells. Preparation of the library involved PCR. TCRdb lists the instrument as Illumina HiSeq 2500. Molecular barcoding was employed in the preparation of TCR libraries, with unique molecular identifiers being used to normalize TCRbeta repertoire quantification. In TCRdb, the public reads were trimmed at Q25 with fastp and aligned with MiXCR, with productive beta chains retained. Entries that share a CDR3 protein sequence are merged under the most common genes and DNA. The sample records 140,000 to 150,000 distinct CDR3 sequences, around 9% of which are singletons. Clones ranked in the top ten supply around 18% of the sample.

Including the terminal cysteine and phenylalanine, the CDR3 comprises 16 residues. Kept here is only the CDR3 DNA, which spans 48 bases and is read in frame from base 1. CDR1 DFQATT and CDR2 SNEGSKA are derived from the germline V gene (reference sequence). Trimming costs V 5 bases and J 7 bases, and their ends lie 21 bases apart. Beyond this particular receptor, the publication reports: About two months after transplant, the apparently early recovery of alphabetaT-cell counts reportedly depended on just several hundred clones that had expanded rapidly and came from non-depleted graft cells. Over the following months the frequencies of hyperexpanded clones went down, and after one year T-cell counts and TCRbeta diversity were mostly credited to newly produced T cells. In some patients, high TCRbeta diversity at day 60 was attributed to recipient T cells and intrathymic progenitors that had survived conditioning.

This clonotype has just a few counts. What this receptor recognizes is not known. No much larger clone exists at a distance of one base, and base qualities are not known. Sequencing used PBMCs, mostly from graft donor cells, obtained 180 days after TCRalphabeta/CD19-depleted stem cell transplant. This receptor chain uses TRBV20-1 and TRBJ1-6, with TRBD1 as a weak D call on 5 bases. The source is a female patient aged 2-9 years who had a stem cell transplant for congenital amegakaryocytic thrombocytopenia, so the T cells may come from the graft donor. The CDR3 protein is CSASGNAVRPNSPLHF. The DNA sequence follows: TGCAGTGCTTCAGGGAACGCTGTCCGTCCGAATTCACCCCTCCACTTT.